This TCR beta chain was recorded in a study of Ad26.COV2.S vaccination and SARS-CoV-2 variants. In the study overall: Recipients of Ad26.COV2.S got it intramuscularly, once or twice 56 days apart. Study results and caveats: It was vaccine recipients, not placebo recipients, who had the higher spike-specific TCR breadth. Total responses of T cells may have been underestimated by the analyses of TCR breadth and depth.

As for treatment: about 20 received Ad26.COV2.S at low or high dose, single or two shots; 5 received placebo; per-sample allocation not given. The samples were gathered on day 63 after the first injection of vaccine or placebo. Participants' vaccine, an Ad26 vector, delivered Wuhan-strain SARS-CoV-2 spike. Concerning this clone itself: Its antigen is not identified.

The method was immunoSEQ multiplex PCR; TCRdb's version includes in-frame clones alone and lacks a portion of them. The table lists around 300,000 clones, 90% of them singletons. CDR1 PRHDT and CDR2 FYEKMQ come from the germline V gene (reference sequence). V shed 1 base and J shed 5 bases, with 5 bases lying between them. This CDR3 has 13 amino acids. This TCR was sampled from a person aged 18 to 65 who received the Ad26.COV2.S COVID-19 vaccine or a placebo. J is TRBJ1-4 and V is TRBV13; no reliable D call. The source was peripheral blood, collected in a trial of Ad26.COV2.S vaccine versus placebo. CDR3 amino acids: CASSLERNEKLFF. The CDR3 coding sequence is TGTGCCAGCAGCTTAGAAAGGAATGAAAAACTGTTTTTT.